This is a list of T cell receptor beta chains from one sample in a study of T cell repertoires in cytomegalovirus infection. These receptors have no known antigen. One entry per CDR3 protein results from TCRdb running MiXCR on the reads. This table holds 650,000 to 900,000 distinct CDR3 sequences, roughly 33% found once. The starting material was cultured CD8+ T cells from PBMCs, obtained from culture after CMV antigen stimulation. The receptor source for this set is a human donor in good health (CMV status not recorded). Some clones in this sample may be carry-over from other donors' samples. CDR3s include the opening cysteine and the closing phenylalanine or tryptophan. Each record gives: D gene, V gene, clone size, J gene, CDR3 DNA, CDR3 protein. The D gene is left open where the match is weak. Expanded clones get a size class; other rows say once, few or many, or leave the size out.

TRBD1	TRBV7-9	many	TRBJ2-4	TGTGCCAGCAGCTCAGGGGGAGAACTAGCCAAAAACATTCAGTACTTC	CASSSGGELAKNIQYF
.	TRBV27	.	TRBJ1-6	TGTGCCAGCAGTTTACGGGGGCTGGAGTATAATTCACCCCTCCACTTT	CASSLRGLEYNSPLHF
.	TRBV7-9	few	TRBJ2-3	TGTGCCAGCAGCTTTAGAGGGGAAAAAGGCACAGATACGCAGTATTTT	CASSFRGEKGTDTQYF
.	TRBV7-9	few	TRBJ2-1	TGTGCCAGCAGCTCCCGGGGTGAGCAGTTCTTC	CASSSRGEQFF
.	TRBV6-1	few	TRBJ1-4	TGTGCCAGCAGTCTAGGGTGGGGCTTGGGTGAAAAACTGTTTTTT	CASSLGWGLGEKLFF
TRBD1	TRBV27	once	TRBJ1-1	TGTGCCAGCAGGACTGGGACAGGCACTGAAGCTTTCTTT	CASRTGTGTEAFF
TRBD2	TRBV20-1	.	TRBJ2-2	TGCAGTGCTAGAGATAGGCTAGCGGGGGGATGGACCGGGGAGCTGTTTTTT	CSARDRLAGGWTGELFF
.	TRBV27	.	TRBJ1-5	TGTGCCAGCAGAGCCGGGACACCATATAGCAATCAGCCCCAGCATTTT	CASRAGTPYSNQPQHF
TRBD1	TRBV27	few	TRBJ1-5	TGTGCCAGCAGTTTATCCAGGGGGTCAGATCAGCCCCAGCATTTT	CASSLSRGSDQPQHF
.	TRBV27	.	TRBJ1-5	TGTGCCAGCAGCGGAACAGGGAATAGCAATCAGCCCCAGCATTTT	CASSGTGNSNQPQHF
TRBD1	TRBV6-2/TRBV6-3	.	TRBJ2-2	TGTGCCAGCAGGGGCATGGGACAGTATCCGCCCGGGGAGCTGTTTTTT	CASRGMGQYPPGELFF
.	TRBV7-9	.	TRBJ2-5	TGTGCCAGCTCCGGCGCCCTTTCCGCGGAGACCCAGTACTTC	CASSGALSAETQYF
.	TRBV12-3/TRBV12-4	.	TRBJ1-1	TGTGCCAGCAGTTTACTGGTGGGTTTTGAAGCTTTCTTT	CASSLLVGFEAFF
.	TRBV4-2	.	TRBJ1-1	TGTGCCAGCAGCCAAGTTGGAACCACTGAAGCTTTCTTT	CASSQVGTTEAFF
.	TRBV20-1	.	TRBJ2-1	TGCAGTGCTATCAATTATCAGGGTAGCTCCTACAATGAGCAGTTCTTC	CSAINYQGSSYNEQFF
.	TRBV4-1	.	TRBJ2-1	TGCGCCAGCAGCCAAGGTAGGGTGCAGTTCTTC	CASSQGRVQFF
.	TRBV4-1	few	TRBJ1-5	TGCGCCAGCAGCCAGGAAATGGGATGGGATCAGCCCCAGCATTTT	CASSQEMGWDQPQHF
.	TRBV6-2/TRBV6-3	.	TRBJ2-1	TGTGCCAGCAGTTATGACTATCCCTACAATGAGCAGTTCTTC	CASSYDYPYNEQFF
TRBD1	TRBV10-3	few	TRBJ1-2	TGTGCCATCAGTGAGTCAATGGACAGGGAAGGTGGCTACACCTTC	CAISESMDREGGYTF
TRBD1	TRBV7-9	many	TRBJ2-1	TGTGCCAGCAGCGACGGACAGGGCCCGTACTACAATGAGCAGTTCTTC	CASSDGQGPYYNEQFF
TRBD1	TRBV7-6	.	TRBJ2-1	TGTGCTAGCAGCTTAGCGCGGGACAGGGGGCTGGTTGAGCAGTTCTTC	CASSLARDRGLVEQFF
.	TRBV12-3/TRBV12-4	many	TRBJ2-2	TGTGCCAGCAAACCCGGGAGAAACACCGGGGAGCTGTTTTTT	CASKPGRNTGELFF
.	TRBV10-3	.	TRBJ1-1	TGTGCCATCAGTCCGGGAACTGAAGCTTTCTTT	CAISPGTEAFF
.	TRBV6-6	once	TRBJ2-7	TGTGCCAGCAGTTACACGACCGCGTCCTACGAGCAGTACTTC	CASSYTTASYEQYF
.	TRBV6-1	.	TRBJ2-3	TGTGCCAGCAGTGAAACGGGCGGAGTTAGCACAGATACGCAGTATTTT	CASSETGGVSTDTQYF
.	TRBV7-9	.	TRBJ1-1	TGTGCCAGCAGCTTAGCATGGCGGACAGAAAACACTGAAGCTTTCTTT	CASSLAWRTENTEAFF
TRBD1	TRBV12-3/TRBV12-4	few	TRBJ2-3	TGTGCCAGCAGTGCACAGGGGTCAGATACGCAGTATTTT	CASSAQGSDTQYF
.	TRBV5-1	.	TRBJ1-1	TGCGCCAGCAGGGAGGAGGGAGGGCTAAACACTGAAGCTTTCTTT	CASREEGGLNTEAFF
.	TRBV6-5	.	TRBJ1-1	TGTGCCAGCAGCTCCGAAAGATGGGGAGACACTGAAGCTTTCTTT	CASSSERWGDTEAFF
.	TRBV7-3	.	TRBJ2-3	TGTGCCAGCAGCTTCTTGCGGCAGGGGAGGGGAGATACGCAGTATTTT	CASSFLRQGRGDTQYF
.	TRBV15	.	TRBJ2-2	TGTGCCACCAGCAGGGGACCGGACAGCGAGAACACCGGGGAGCTGTTTTTT	CATSRGPDSENTGELFF
.	TRBV12-3/TRBV12-4	.	TRBJ2-1	TGTGCCAGCAGTTTAAGGGCAAACAATGAGCAGTTCTTC	CASSLRANNEQFF
.	TRBV7-9	many	TRBJ2-6	TGTGCCAGCAGCTTCAGCTCTGGGGCCAACGTCCTGACTTTC	CASSFSSGANVLTF
.	TRBV7-9	once	TRBJ2-1	TGTGCCAGCAGCTTAGGTGGGCAGGGCAAGGGGAGTGAGCAGTTCTTC	CASSLGGQGKGSEQFF
.	TRBV28	.	TRBJ1-2	TGTGCCAGCAGCCTCGCCAACTTTGATGGCTACACCTTC	CASSLANFDGYTF
.	TRBV7-6	few	TRBJ2-7	TGTGCCAGCAGCCCCATAGTCCCCTACGAGCAGTACTTC	CASSPIVPYEQYF
.	TRBV29-1	.	TRBJ2-5	TGCAGCGTCACAGGGAGAGGGGAGACCCAGTACTTC	CSVTGRGETQYF
.	TRBV7-9	.	TRBJ2-7	TGTGTCAGCGCTCGATTCTACGAGCAGTACTTC	CVSARFYEQYF
TRBD1	TRBV5-8	.	TRBJ1-2	TGTGCCAGCAGCTTGGTCGCCCCGACAGGGGACTATGGCTACACCTTC	CASSLVAPTGDYGYTF
TRBD1	TRBV7-3	few	TRBJ2-1	TGTGCCAGCAGCTTAATGGGACAGGGGGATGAGCAGTTCTTC	CASSLMGQGDEQFF
.	TRBV18	few	TRBJ2-3	TGTGCCAGCTCTCCCCGATGGGGGGAAGCAGATACGCAGTATTTT	CASSPRWGEADTQYF
TRBD1	TRBV9	.	TRBJ1-4	TGTGCCAGCAGCTCCTACCAAACACCGGGACAGCACCTTGAAAAACTGTTTTTT	CASSSYQTPGQHLEKLFF
.	TRBV7-6	few	TRBJ1-1	TGTGCCAGCAGCTTTATATCGGGGGAGAACACTGAAGCTTTCTTT	CASSFISGENTEAFF
TRBD1	TRBV9	few	TRBJ2-1	TGTGCCAGCAGCGTAGCTGACAGGGGACGGGGCAATGAGCAGTTCTTC	CASSVADRGRGNEQFF
.	TRBV12-3/TRBV12-4	.	TRBJ2-1	TGTGCCAGCACCCCAGGACTTTACAATGAGCAGTTCTTC	CASTPGLYNEQFF
.	TRBV5-1	few	TRBJ2-5	TGCGCCAGCAGCTTGGAGACCCGGGAGACCCAGTACTTC	CASSLETRETQYF
TRBD1	TRBV7-8	few	TRBJ2-7	TGTGCCAGCAGCTTAGAAGTAAGGGACAGGGCCTCTTACGAGCAGTACTTC	CASSLEVRDRASYEQYF
.	TRBV2	few	TRBJ1-1	TGTGCCAGCCGACCCCCTGGTACTGAAGCTTTCTTT	CASRPPGTEAFF